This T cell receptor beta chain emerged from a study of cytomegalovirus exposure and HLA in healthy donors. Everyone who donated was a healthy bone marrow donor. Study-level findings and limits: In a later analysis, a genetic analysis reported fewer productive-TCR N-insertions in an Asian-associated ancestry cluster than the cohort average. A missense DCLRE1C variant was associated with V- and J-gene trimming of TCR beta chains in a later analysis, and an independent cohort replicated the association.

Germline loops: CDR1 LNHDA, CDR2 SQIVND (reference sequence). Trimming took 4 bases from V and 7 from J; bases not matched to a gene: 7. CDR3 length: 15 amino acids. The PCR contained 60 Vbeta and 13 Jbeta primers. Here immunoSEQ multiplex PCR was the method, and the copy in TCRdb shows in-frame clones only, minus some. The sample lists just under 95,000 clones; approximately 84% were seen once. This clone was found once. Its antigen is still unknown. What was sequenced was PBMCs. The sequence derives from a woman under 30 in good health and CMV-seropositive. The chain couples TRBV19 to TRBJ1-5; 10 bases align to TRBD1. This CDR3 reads CASSRGTGVGQPQHF. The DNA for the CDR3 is TGTGCCAGTAGTAGAGGGACAGGGGTTGGGCAGCCCCAGCATTTT.